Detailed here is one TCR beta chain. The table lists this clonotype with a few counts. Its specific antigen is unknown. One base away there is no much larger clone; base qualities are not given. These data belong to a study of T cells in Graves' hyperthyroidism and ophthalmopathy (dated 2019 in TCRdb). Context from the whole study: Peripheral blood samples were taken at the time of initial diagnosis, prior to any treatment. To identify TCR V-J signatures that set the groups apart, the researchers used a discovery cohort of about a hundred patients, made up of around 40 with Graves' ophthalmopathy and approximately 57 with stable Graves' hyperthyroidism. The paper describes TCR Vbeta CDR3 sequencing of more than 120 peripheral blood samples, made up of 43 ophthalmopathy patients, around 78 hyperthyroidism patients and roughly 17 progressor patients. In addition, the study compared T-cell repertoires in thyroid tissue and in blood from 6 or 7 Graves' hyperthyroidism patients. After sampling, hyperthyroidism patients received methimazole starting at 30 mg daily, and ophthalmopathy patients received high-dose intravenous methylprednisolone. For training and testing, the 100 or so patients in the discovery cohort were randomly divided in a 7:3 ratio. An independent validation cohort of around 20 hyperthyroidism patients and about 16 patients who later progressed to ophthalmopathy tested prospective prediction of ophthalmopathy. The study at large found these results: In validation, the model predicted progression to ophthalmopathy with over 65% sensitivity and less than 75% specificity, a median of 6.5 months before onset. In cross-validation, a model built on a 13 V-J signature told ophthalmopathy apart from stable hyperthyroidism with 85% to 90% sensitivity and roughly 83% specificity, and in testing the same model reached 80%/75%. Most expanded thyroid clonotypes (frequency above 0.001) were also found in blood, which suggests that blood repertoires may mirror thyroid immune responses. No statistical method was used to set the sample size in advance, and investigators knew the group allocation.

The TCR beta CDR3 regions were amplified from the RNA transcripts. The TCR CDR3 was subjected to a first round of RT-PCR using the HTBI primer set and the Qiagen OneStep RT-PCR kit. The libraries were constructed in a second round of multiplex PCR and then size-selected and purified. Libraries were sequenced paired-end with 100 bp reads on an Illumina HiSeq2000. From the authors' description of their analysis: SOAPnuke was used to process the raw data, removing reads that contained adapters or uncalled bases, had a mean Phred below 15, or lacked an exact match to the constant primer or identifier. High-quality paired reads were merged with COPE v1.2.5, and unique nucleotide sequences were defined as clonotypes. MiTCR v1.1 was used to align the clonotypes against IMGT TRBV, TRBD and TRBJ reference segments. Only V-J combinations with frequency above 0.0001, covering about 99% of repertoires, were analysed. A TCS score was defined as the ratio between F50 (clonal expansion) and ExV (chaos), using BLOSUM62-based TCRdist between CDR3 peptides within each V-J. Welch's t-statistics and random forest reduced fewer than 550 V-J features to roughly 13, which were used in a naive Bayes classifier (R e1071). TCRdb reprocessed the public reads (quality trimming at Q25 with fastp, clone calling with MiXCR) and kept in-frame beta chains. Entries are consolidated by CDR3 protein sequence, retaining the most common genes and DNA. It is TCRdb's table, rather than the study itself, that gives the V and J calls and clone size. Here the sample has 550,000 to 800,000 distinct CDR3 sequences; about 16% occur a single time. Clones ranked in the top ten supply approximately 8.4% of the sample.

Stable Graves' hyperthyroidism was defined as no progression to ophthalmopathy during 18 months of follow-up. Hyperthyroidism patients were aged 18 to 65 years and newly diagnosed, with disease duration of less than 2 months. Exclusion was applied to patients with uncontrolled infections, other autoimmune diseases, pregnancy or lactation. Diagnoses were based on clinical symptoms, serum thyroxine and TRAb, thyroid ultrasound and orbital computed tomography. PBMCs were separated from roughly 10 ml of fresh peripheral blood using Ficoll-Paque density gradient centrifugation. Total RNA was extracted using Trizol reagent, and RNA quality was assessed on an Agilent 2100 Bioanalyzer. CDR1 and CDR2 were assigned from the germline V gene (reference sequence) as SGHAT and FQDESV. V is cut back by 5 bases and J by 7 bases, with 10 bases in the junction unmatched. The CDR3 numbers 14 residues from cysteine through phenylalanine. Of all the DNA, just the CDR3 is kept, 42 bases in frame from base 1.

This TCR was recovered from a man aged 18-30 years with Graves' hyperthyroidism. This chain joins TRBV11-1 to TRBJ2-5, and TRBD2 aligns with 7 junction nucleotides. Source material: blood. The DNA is TGTGCCAGCAGCCTCGCGGGGGAGATGGGGACCCAGTACTTC. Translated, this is CASSLAGEMGTQYF.